This paragraph covers one T cell receptor beta chain sequence. The target antigen is unknown. The source of the sample is a study of cytomegalovirus exposure and HLA in healthy donors. Broader study findings: In an earlier analysis, productive rearrangement rates for most beta V segments clustered near 87% or 30%. No immune exposure information besides CMV serostatus was available.

The study ran its PCR with 60 Vbeta and 13 Jbeta primers. Sequencing was performed with immunoSEQ multiplex PCR; in TCRdb, only in-frame clones are kept and a portion is missing. The sample has about 150,000 clones, 84% seen once. This CDR3 has 12 residues. V was pared by 1 base and J by 5 bases, with 7 bases between. The V gene's germline CDR1 is SGHNT and CDR2 YYREEE (reference sequence). Material: PBMCs. The chain couples TRBV5-4 to TRBJ2-7, with a tentative D call TRBD1 (5 bases). The source is a boy aged 2 to 10 in good health and CMV-seronegative. The CDR3: CASSLSGHEQYF. The CDR3, as DNA: TGTGCCAGCAGCTTGTCAGGGCACGAGCAGTACTTC.